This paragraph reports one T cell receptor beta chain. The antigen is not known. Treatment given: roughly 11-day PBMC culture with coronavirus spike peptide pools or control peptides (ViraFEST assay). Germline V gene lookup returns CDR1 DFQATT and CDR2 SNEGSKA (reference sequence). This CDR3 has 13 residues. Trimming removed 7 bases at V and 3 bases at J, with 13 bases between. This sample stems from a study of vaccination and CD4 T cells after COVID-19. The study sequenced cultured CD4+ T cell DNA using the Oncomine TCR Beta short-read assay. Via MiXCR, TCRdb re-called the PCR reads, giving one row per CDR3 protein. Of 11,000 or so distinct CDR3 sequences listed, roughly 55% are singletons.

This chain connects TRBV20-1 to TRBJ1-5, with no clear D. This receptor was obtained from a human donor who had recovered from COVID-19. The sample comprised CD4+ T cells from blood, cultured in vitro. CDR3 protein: CSGRRDYNQPQHF. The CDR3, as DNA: TGCAGTGGAAGGAGGGATTACAATCAGCCCCAGCATTTT.